This paragraph reports one T cell receptor beta chain. Its antigen remains unknown. For each CDR3 protein, TCRdb gives one entry from its re-call of the 5' RACE reads, without DNA. This listing includes 400,000 to 550,000 distinct CDR3 sequences. This sample was included in a study of T cells expressing NK-cell markers. About the study: Among the eight sequenced donors, seven tested HCMV-seropositive and one tested seronegative.

The CDR3 is made up of 16 amino acids. Germline lookup yields CDR1 SGHRS and CDR2 YFSETQ. Study-level findings and limits: Dominant NKG2C+ clonotypes made up about 1.0-7.5% of CD8+ T cells in six donors.

This receptor was obtained from a woman aged 18 to 75 in good health. The chain joins TRBV5-1 to TRBJ2-5; as DNA is missing, the TRBD2 call by TCRdb cannot be tested. The source material was blood T cells: a sorted CD56 or NKG2C T cell subset, CD4+ or CD8+ T cells, or bulk PBMC T cells (not recorded which). This CDR3 is CASSSTSGGAGETQYF.